The 10 T cell receptor beta chains reported below all come from one sample, sequenced in a study of T cell responses to AZD1222 COVID-19 vaccine. TCRdb's copy holds only in-frame clones and misses some; the assay was immunoSEQ multiplex PCR. The sample has about 74,000 clones, about nine tenths seen once; the top ten hold roughly 2.4%. Sequencing was performed on peripheral blood, taken on day 0 of AZD1222 vaccination. The receptors come from an adult in good health.

This clone was seen only a few times. The rearrangement links TRBV7-9 to TRBJ1-2; 11 bases match TRBD1. There are 15 residues in the CDR3. CDR1 is SEHNR, CDR2 FQNEAQ, per germline (reference sequence). Trimming took 5 bases from V and 7 from J; bases not matched to a gene: 9. Written as DNA, the CDR3 is TGTGCCAGCAGCCACCGGGACAGGGGGTCTGGTGGCTACACCTTC. This gives the protein CASSHRDRGSGGYTF.

The chain couples TRBV19 to TRBJ2-7; weak D call: TRBD2 (6 bases). V shed 3 bases and J shed 0 bases, with 12 bases lying between them. CDR3 length: 15 amino acids. From germline, CDR1 is LNHDA and CDR2 SQIVND (reference sequence). The CDR3 DNA follows: TGTGCCAGTAGTATTTCGGGGGATTCCTCCTACGAGCAGTACTTC. Translation gives CASSISGDSSYEQYF.

The chain recombines TRBV28 with TRBJ1-6; D remains unclear. The V gene's germline CDR1 is MDHEN and CDR2 SYDVKM. Trimming removed 3 bases from V and 8 bases from J, with 17 bases in between. This CDR3 has 16 residues. This chain's CDR3 is CASSFSGRWDDSPLHF. CDR3 sequence (DNA): TGTGCCAGCAGTTTCTCCGGACGGTGGGATGATTCACCCCTCCACTTT.

The chain has TRBV29-1 and TRBJ1-2; D is perhaps TRBD1 (6 bases). The CDR3 is 11 residues long. Germline-derived CDR1 and CDR2 are SQVTM and ANQGSEA. V was clipped by 4 bases and J by 6 bases, with 9 bases between them. The CDR3 nucleotides read TGCAGCGTTGGGGCAGGGGATGGCTACACCTTC. As protein: CSVGAGDGYTF.

This sequence joins TRBV2 and TRBJ1-5; tentative D call: TRBD1 (6 bases). Germline-derived CDR1 and CDR2 are SNHLY and FYNNEI. This CDR3 is 15 amino acids long. The V and J ends lost 0 bases and 6 bases respectively, with 12 bases between them. The CDR3 sequence is CASSEAGGAGQPQHF. In nucleotides, the CDR3 is TGTGCCAGCAGTGAAGCTGGGGGGGCTGGTCAGCCCCAGCATTTT.

The chain couples TRBV27 to TRBJ2-5; the D gene could be TRBD1 or TRBD2 (5 bases each). CDR1 and CDR2 (germline): MNHEY, SMNVEV (reference sequence). This CDR3 has 15 amino acids. Deletions cut 5 bases from V and 2 bases from J, with 15 bases between. CDR3 residues: CASSPGAGSQETQYF. CDR3 in DNA: TGTGCCAGCAGTCCCGGGGCGGGTTCTCAAGAGACCCAGTACTTC.

The gene calls are TRBV29-1 and TRBJ2-6; D is unresolved. CDR1 is SQVTM, CDR2 ANQGSEA, per germline. The CDR3 runs 13 residues. The V end lost 3 bases, the J end lost 4 bases, and 7 bases lay between the germline ends. CDR3 region: CSVEVSGANVLTF. The DNA for the CDR3 is TGCAGCGTTGAGGTTTCCGGGGCCAACGTCCTGACTTTC.

The V gene is TRBV27, the J gene TRBJ2-7; possibly TRBD1 for D (5 bases). The germline V gene has CDR1 MNHEY and CDR2 SMNVEV (reference sequence). Trimming cost V 3 bases and J 3 bases, with 9 bases left between them. The CDR3 is 13 residues long. The CDR3: CASSFGALYEQYF. The CDR3 DNA sequence: TGTGCCAGCAGTTTTGGGGCACTCTACGAGCAGTACTTC.

This rearrangement joins TRBV28 to TRBJ2-1, with TRBD1 matching over 9 bases. CDR1 and CDR2 (germline): MDHEN, SYDVKM. There are 14 residues in the CDR3. V lost 5 bases and J lost 6; bases outside the gene matches: 5. This CDR3 reads CASSARTGVNEQFF. The CDR3 DNA reads as TGTGCCAGCAGTGCCCGGACAGGGGTCAATGAGCAGTTCTTC.

The chain is built from TRBV5-6 and TRBJ1-5; a possible D gene is TRBD1 (6 bases). This CDR3 comprises 17 residues. Looked up from germline, CDR1 is SGHDT and CDR2 is YYEEEE. Trimming took 0 bases from V and 0 from J, leaving 13 bases between them. CDR3 protein: CASSLGSGVYSNQPQHF. The CDR3 DNA follows: TGTGCCAGCAGCTTGGGGTCAGGGGTGTATAGCAATCAGCCCCAGCATTTT.